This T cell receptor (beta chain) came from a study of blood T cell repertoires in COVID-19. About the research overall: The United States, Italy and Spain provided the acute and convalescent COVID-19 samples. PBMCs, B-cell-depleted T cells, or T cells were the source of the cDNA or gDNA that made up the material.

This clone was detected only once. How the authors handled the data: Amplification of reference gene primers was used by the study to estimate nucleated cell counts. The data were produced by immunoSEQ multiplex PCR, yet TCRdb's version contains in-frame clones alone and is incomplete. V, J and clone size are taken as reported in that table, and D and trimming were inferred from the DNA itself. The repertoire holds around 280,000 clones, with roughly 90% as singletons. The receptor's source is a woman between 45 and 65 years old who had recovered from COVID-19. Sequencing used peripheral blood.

CDR3 nucleotide sequence: TGTGCCAGCAGCTCCCCGAAGGACAGGGGACGTGGCTACACCTTC. It codes for CASSSPKDRGRGYTF. This chain uses TRBV11-2 with TRBJ1-2; 9 positions match TRBD1. The germline CDR1 and CDR2 sequences are SGHAT and FQNNGV. V shed 4 bases, J shed 7 bases, and the junction held 10 bases outside the gene matches. The CDR3 sequence is 15 residues long.